This record concerns one TCR beta chain sequence. Its antigen is unidentified. The treatment denotes: oral pan-JAK inhibitor, 5-10 mg twice daily. This entry comes from a study of CD8+ T cells in alopecia areata. cDNA serving as the sequencing template came from extracted, reverse transcribed RNA. Sequencing was performed with immunoSEQ multiplex PCR; in TCRdb, only in-frame clones are kept and a portion is missing. The sample has 110,000 or so clones, around three fifths seen once. With 2 bases removed from V and 10 bases from J, the gap between germline ends came to 15 bases. Germline V gene sequence: CDR1 GTSNPN, CDR2 SVGIG (reference sequence). The CDR3 totals 14 residues. Study results and caveats: Among the top 100, expanded CD8+ clones were significantly decreased by tofacitinib, as was scalp clonality.

This receptor was taken from a human donor with alopecia areata. Sequenced here: CD4+ T cells sorted from blood, sampled at week 24, from a patient treated with tofacitinib. The chain joins TRBV30 to TRBJ1-6; tentative D call: TRBD1 (5 bases). CDR3 sequence: CAWSSAQGRSPLHF. DNA of the CDR3: TGTGCCTGGAGTTCGGCGCAGGGCCGCTCACCCCTCCACTTT.